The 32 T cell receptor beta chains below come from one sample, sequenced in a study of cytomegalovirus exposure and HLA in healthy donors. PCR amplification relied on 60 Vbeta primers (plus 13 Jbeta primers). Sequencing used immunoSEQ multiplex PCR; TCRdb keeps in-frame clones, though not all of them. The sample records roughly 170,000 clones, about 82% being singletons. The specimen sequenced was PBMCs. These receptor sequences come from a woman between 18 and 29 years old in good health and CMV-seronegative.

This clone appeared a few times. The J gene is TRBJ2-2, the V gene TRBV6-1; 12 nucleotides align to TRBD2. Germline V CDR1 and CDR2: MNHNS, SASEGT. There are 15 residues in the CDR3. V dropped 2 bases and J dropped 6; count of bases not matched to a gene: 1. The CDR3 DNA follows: TGTGCCAGCAGTGAACTAGCGGGAGGGCCCGGGGAGCTGTTTTTT. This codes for CASSELAGGPGELFF.

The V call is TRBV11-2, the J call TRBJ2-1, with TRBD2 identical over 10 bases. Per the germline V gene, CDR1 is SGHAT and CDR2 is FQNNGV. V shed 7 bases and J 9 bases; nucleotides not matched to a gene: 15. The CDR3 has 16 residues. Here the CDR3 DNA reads TGTGCCAGCACCCCAAAGACTCTAGCGGGAGTGGGTGAGCAGTTCTTC. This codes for CASTPKTLAGVGEQFF.

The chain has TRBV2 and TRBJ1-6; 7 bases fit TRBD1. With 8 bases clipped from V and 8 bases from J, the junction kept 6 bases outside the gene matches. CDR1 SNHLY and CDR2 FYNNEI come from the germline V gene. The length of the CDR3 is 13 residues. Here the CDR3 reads CASRRGLDSPLHF. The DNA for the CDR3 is TGTGCCAGCCGAAGGGGGCTAGATTCACCCCTCCACTTT.

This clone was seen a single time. In DNA form, the CDR3 reads TGTGCCAGCAGCCAAGATCTTAGCTCCTACGAGCAGTACTTC. It yields the protein CASSQDLSSYEQYF. V and J are TRBV4-2 and TRBJ2-7; D is ambiguous. V lost 0 bases and J lost 0, with 6 bases in between. Germline V gene data show CDR1 as LGHNA and CDR2 as YNFKEQ. This CDR3 comprises 14 residues.

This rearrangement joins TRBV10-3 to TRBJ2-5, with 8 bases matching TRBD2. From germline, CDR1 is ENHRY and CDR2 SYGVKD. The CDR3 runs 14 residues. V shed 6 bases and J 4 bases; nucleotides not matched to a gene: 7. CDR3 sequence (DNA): TGTGCCATCAGGCCGGGACTAGTGGGAGAGACCCAGTACTTC. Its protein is CAIRPGLVGETQYF.

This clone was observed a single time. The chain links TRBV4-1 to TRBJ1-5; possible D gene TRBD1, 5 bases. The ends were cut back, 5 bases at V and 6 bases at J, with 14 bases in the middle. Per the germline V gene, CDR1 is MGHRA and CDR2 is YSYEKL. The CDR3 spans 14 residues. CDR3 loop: CASSSGAGSQPQHF. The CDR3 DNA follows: TGCGCCAGCAGCAGTGGGGCCGGAAGTCAGCCCCAGCATTTT.

The CDR3 region is CASRSTGGYGYTF. The CDR3 region has the DNA TGTGCCAGCAGGTCTACAGGGGGATATGGCTACACCTTC. The chain uses TRBV6-4 and TRBJ1-2; TRBD1 matches at 8 bases. The CDR3 length is 13 residues. CDR1 is MRHNA and CDR2 is SNTAGT in the germline V gene. V shed 6 bases, J shed 5 bases, and the junction held 5 bases outside the gene matches.

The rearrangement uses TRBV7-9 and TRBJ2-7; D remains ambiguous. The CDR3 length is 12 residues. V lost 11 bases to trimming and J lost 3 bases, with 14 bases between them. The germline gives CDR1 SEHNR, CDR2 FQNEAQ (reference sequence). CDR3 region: CAVSSAGYEQYF. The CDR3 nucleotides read TGTGCCGTCAGTTCAGCAGGCTACGAGCAGTACTTC.

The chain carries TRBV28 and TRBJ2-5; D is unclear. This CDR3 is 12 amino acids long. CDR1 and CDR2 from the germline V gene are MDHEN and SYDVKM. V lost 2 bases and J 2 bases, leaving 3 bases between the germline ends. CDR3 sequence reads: CASSLTQETQYF. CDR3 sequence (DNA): TGTGCCAGCAGTTTAACTCAAGAGACCCAGTACTTC.

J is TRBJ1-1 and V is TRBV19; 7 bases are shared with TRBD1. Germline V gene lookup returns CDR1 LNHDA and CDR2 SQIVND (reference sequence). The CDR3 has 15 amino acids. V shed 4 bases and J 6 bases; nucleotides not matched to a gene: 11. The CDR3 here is CASSNWGRQGSEAFF. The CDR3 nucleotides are TGTGCCAGTAGTAACTGGGGACGACAGGGTTCTGAAGCTTTCTTT.

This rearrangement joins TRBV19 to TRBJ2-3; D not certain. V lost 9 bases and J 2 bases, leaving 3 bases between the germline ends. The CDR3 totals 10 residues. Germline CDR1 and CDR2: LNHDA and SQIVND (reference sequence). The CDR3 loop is CASNTDTQYF. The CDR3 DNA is TGTGCCAGCAACACAGATACGCAGTATTTT. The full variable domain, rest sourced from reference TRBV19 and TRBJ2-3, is DGGITQSPKYLFRKEGQNVTLSCEQNLNHDAMYWYRQDPGQGLRLIYYSQIVNDFQKGDIAEGYSVSREKKESFPLTVTSAQKNPTAFYLCASNTDTQYFGPGTRLTVL.

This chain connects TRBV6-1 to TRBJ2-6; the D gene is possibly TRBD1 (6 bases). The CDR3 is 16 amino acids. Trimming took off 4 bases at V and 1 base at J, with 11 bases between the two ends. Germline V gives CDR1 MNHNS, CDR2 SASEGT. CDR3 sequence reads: CASSVSTGSGANVLTF. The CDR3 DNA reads TGTGCCAGCAGTGTTTCGACAGGTTCTGGGGCCAACGTCCTGACTTTC.

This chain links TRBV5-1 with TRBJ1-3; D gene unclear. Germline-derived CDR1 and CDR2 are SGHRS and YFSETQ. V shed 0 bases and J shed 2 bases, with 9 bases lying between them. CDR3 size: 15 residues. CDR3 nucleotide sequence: TGCGCCAGCAGCTTGGACGGGGATCCTGGAAACACCATATATTTT. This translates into CASSLDGDPGNTIYF.

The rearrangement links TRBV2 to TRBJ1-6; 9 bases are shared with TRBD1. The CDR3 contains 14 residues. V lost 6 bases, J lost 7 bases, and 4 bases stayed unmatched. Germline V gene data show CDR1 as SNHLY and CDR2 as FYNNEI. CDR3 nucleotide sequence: TGTGCCAGCAGGCCGACAGGGGGAAATTCACCCCTCCACTTT. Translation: CASRPTGGNSPLHF.

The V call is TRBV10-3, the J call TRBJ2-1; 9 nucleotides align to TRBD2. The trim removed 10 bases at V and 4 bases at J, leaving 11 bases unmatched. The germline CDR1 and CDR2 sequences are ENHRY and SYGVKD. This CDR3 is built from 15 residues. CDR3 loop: CATSQLAGPYNEQFF. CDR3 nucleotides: TGTGCCACCTCACAACTAGCGGGTCCATACAATGAGCAGTTCTTC.

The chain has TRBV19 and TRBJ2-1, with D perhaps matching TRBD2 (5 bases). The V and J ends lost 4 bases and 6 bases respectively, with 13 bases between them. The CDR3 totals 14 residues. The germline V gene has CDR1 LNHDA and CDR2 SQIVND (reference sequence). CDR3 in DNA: TGTGCCAGTAGTACAACGGGGTTGAGCAATGAGCAGTTCTTC. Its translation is CASSTTGLSNEQFF.

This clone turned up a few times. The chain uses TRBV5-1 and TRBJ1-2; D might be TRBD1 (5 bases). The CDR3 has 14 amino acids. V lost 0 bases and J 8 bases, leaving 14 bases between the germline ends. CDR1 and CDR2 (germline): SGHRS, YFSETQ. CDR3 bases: TGCGCCAGCAGCTTGGTATTCCAGGGCCGAGGCTACACCTTC. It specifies CASSLVFQGRGYTF.

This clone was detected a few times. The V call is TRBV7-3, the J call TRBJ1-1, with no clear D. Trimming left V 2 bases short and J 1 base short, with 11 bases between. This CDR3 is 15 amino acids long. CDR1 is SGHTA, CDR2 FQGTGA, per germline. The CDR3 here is CASSLLSGRNTEAFF. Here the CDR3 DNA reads TGTGCCAGCAGCTTACTTTCGGGAAGGAACACTGAAGCTTTCTTT.

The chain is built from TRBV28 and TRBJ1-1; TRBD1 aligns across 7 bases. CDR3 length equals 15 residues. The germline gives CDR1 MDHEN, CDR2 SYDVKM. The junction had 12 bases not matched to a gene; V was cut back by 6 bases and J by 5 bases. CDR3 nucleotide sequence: TGTGCCAGCAGCCCCGAGACAGGGCTGAGGACTGAAGCTTTCTTT. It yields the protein CASSPETGLRTEAFF.

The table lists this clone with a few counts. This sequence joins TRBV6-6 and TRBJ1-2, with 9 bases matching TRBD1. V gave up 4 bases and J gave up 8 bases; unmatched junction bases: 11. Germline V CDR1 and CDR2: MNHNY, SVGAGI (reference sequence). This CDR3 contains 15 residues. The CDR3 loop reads CASSSRNRGPGGYTF. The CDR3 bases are TGTGCCAGCAGTTCCCGGAACAGGGGGCCGGGGGGCTACACCTTC.

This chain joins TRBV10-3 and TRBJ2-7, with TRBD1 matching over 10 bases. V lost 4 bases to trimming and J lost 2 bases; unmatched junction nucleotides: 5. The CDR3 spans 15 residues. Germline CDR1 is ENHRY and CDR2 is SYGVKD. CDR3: CAISAQDRGPYEQYF. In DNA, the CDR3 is TGTGCCATCAGTGCTCAAGACAGGGGGCCCTACGAGCAGTACTTC.

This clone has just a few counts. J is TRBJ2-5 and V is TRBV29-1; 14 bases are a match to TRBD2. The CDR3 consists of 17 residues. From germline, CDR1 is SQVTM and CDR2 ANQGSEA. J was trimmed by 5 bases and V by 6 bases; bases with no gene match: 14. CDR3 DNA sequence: TGCAGCGTACCCGGGACTAGCGGGAGCCCGTACCGGGAGACCCAGTACTTC. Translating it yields CSVPGTSGSPYRETQYF.

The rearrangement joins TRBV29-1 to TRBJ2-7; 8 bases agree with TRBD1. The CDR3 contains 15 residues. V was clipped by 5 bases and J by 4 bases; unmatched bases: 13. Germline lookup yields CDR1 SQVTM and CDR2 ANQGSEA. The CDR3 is CSVCSLRQGAYEQYF. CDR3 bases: TGCAGCGTTTGTAGTTTGAGGCAGGGGGCTTACGAGCAGTACTTC.

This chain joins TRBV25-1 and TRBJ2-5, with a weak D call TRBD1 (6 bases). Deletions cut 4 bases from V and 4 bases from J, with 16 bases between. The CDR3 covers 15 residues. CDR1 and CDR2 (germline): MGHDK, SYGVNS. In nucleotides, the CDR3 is TGTGCCAGCAGTGCTGGCAACTACAGGGTAGAGACCCAGTACTTC. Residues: CASSAGNYRVETQYF.

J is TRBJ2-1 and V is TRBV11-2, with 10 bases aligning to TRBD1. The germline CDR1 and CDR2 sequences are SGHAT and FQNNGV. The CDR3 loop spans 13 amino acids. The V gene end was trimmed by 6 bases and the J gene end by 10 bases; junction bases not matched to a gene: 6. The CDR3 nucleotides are TGTGCCAGCAGAGCGACAGGGGGCGGAGAGCAGTTCTTC. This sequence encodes CASRATGGGEQFF.

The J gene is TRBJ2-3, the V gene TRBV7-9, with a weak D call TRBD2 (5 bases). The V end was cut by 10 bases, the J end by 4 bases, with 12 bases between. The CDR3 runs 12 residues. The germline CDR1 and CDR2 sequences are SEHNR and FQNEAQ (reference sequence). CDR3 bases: TGTGCCACCACCGGGAACTCAGATACGCAGTATTTT. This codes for CATTGNSDTQYF.

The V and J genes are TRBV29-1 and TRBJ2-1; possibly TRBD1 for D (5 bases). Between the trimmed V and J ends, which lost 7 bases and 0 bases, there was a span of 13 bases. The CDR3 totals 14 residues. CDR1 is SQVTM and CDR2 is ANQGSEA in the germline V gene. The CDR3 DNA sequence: TGCAGCGCCTTGGGGCGGAGCTCCTACAATGAGCAGTTCTTC. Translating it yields CSALGRSSYNEQFF.

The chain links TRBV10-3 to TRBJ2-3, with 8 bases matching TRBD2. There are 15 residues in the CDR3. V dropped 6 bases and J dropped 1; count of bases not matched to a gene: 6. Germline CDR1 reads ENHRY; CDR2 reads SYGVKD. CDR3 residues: CAISLAGTGTDTQYF. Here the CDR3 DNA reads TGTGCCATCAGCTTAGCGGGAACGGGCACAGATACGCAGTATTTT.

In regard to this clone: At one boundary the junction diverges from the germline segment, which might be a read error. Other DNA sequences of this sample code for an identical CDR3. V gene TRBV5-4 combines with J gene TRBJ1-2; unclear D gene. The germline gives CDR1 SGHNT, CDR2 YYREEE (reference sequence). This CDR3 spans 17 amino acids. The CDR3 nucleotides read TGCGCCAGCAGCTTGGCTTTTGGGCAGATACTCAACTATGGCTACACCTTC. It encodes CASSLAFGQILNYGYTF. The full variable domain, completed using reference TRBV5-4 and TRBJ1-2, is ETGVTQSPTHLIKTRGQQVTLRCSSQSGHNTVSWYQQALGQGPQFIFQYYREEENGRGNFPPRFSGLQFPNYSSELNVNALELDDSALYLCASSLAFGQILNYGYTFGSGTRLTVV.

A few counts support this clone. CDR3 protein: CATSRDRGGSKNIQYF. CDR3 nucleotides: TGTGCCACCAGCAGAGATCGGGGGGGGTCCAAAAACATTCAGTACTTC. V gene TRBV15 combines with J gene TRBJ2-4, with 8 nucleotides matching TRBD2. This CDR3 spans 16 amino acids. The V segment lost 0 bases and the J segment 2 bases; nucleotides outside the gene matches: 3. CDR1 and CDR2 from the germline V gene are LNHNV and YYDKDF (reference sequence).

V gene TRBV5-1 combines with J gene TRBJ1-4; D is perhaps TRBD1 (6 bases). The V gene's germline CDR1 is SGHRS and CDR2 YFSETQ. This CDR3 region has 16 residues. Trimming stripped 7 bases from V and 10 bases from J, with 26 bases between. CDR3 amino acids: CASGLHRLTDRSKLFF. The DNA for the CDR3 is TGCGCCAGCGGGTTACACCGACTAACTGACAGGTCAAAACTGTTTTTT.

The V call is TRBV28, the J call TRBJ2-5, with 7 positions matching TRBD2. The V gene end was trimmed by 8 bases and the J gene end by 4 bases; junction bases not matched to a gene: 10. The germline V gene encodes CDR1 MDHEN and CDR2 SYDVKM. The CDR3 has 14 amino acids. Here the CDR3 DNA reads TGTGCCAGCGCGATCGGGGGGAGGGGAGAGACCCAGTACTTC. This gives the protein CASAIGGRGETQYF.